The 20 T cell receptor beta chains reported below all come from one sample, sequenced in a study of technical replicates of blood from several donors. Sequencing used immunoSEQ multiplex PCR; TCRdb keeps in-frame clones, though not all of them. The data hold about 90,000 clones, with 94% observed a single time. The sequencing sample was made of T cells isolated from PBMCs. The receptors derive from a human donor in good health.

With respect to this clone: One end of the junction varies from germline; a read error may be responsible. The gene calls are TRBV6-1 and TRBJ1-5; 10 bases are shared with TRBD1. There are 15 residues in the CDR3. In germline, CDR1 is MNHNS, CDR2 SASEGT. The CDR3: CASREDRGRHQPQHF. The CDR3 region has the DNA TGTGCCAGCAGGGAAGACAGGGGGCGCCATCAGCCCCAGCATTTT.

This chain joins TRBV28 and TRBJ1-4, with D perhaps matching TRBD1 (6 bases). CDR1 is MDHEN and CDR2 is SYDVKM in the germline V gene. The CDR3 extends over 14 amino acids. V was clipped by 6 bases and J by 5 bases, with 13 bases between them. CDR3 nucleotides: TGTGCCAGCAGATACCGACAGGTCAATGAAAAACTGTTTTTT. Amino acid sequence: CASRYRQVNEKLFF. Using reference TRBV28 and TRBJ1-4 for the parts outside the CDR3, the full variable domain is DVKVTQSSRYLVKRTGEKVFLECVQDMDHENMFWYRQDPGLGLRLIYFSYDVKMKEKGDIPEGYSVSREKKERFSLILESASTNQTSMYLCASRYRQVNEKLFFGSGTQLSVL.

The CDR3 DNA is TGTGCCAGCTCCGCGGACAGACGATTGACCGGGGAGCTGTTTTTT. As protein: CASSADRRLTGELFF. The chain is built from TRBV18 and TRBJ2-2, with a weak D call TRBD1 (6 bases). Germline CDR1 is KGHSH and CDR2 is LQKENI. The CDR3 loop spans 15 amino acids. V was pared by 6 bases and J by 5 bases, with 16 bases between.

The gene calls are TRBV7-9 and TRBJ1-3; tentatively, D is TRBD1 (5 bases). The germline V gene has CDR1 SEHNR and CDR2 FQNEAQ (reference sequence). The CDR3 contains 17 residues. V lost 1 base, J lost 2 bases, and 15 bases lay in between. The CDR3 coding sequence is TGTGCCAGCAGCTTAGATAACGGGGGTTGGCCTGGAAACACCATATATTTT. Translating gives CASSLDNGGWPGNTIYF.

The J gene is TRBJ2-1, the V gene TRBV27; 12 nucleotides align to TRBD2. The germline CDR1 and CDR2 sequences are MNHEY and SMNVEV (reference sequence). With V trimmed by 3 bases and J by 7 bases, 13 bases remained unmatched. The CDR3 has 18 residues. CDR3 nucleotides: TGTGCCAGCAGTTTTCGGCTAGCGGGGGGGCAGTATGAGAATGAGCAGTTCTTC. This sequence encodes CASSFRLAGGQYENEQFF.

The chain joins TRBV18 to TRBJ2-3; the D is unclear. V gave up 2 bases and J gave up 4 bases, with 10 bases separating them. The V gene's germline CDR1 is KGHSH and CDR2 LQKENI. The CDR3 length is 14 residues. The CDR3 protein is CASSPGAAPDTQYF. CDR3 nucleotides: TGTGCCAGCTCACCAGGAGCAGCCCCAGATACGCAGTATTTT.

V usage is TRBV7-9 and J usage is TRBJ2-7; 9 bases are a match to TRBD1. The CDR3 runs 15 residues. Germline V gene sequence: CDR1 SEHNR, CDR2 FQNEAQ (reference sequence). V lost 5 bases to trimming and J lost 2 bases; unmatched junction nucleotides: 7. This CDR3 is CASSATGGQTYEQYF. CDR3 in DNA: TGTGCCAGCAGCGCAACAGGGGGCCAAACCTACGAGCAGTACTTC.

The rearrangement joins TRBV5-1 to TRBJ2-1, with TRBD2 identical over 12 bases. This CDR3 is 18 amino acids long. Germline V gene data show CDR1 as SGHRS and CDR2 as YFSETQ. Trimming took 1 base from V and 2 from J; bases not matched to a gene: 7. The CDR3 nucleotides read TGCGCCAGCAGCTTGAGTCTAGCGGGAGGGGGAGCCTACAATGAGCAGTTCTTC. Translating it yields CASSLSLAGGGAYNEQFF. Full variable domain (rest looked up from reference TRBV5-1 and TRBJ2-1): KAGVTQTPRYLIKTRGQQVTLSCSPISGHRSVSWYQQTPGQGLQFLFEYFSETQRNKGNFPGRFSGRQFSNSRSEMNVSTLELGDSALYLCASSLSLAGGGAYNEQFFGPGTRLTVL.

V usage is TRBV28 and J usage is TRBJ2-7, with D possibly TRBD2 on 6 matching bases. The V gene's germline CDR1 is MDHEN and CDR2 SYDVKM. V was clipped by 10 bases and J by 6 bases, with 31 bases between them. The CDR3 is 17 amino acids. CDR3 sequence (DNA): TGTGCCACCTTCCAGGGAGGCAGCCGGAGGTCGTCGAGCGAGCAGTACTTC. This translates into CATFQGGSRRSSSEQYF.

The rearrangement joins TRBV5-6 to TRBJ2-1; no definite D call. Germline CDR1 SGHDT, CDR2 YYEEEE. V shed 0 bases and J shed 0 bases, with 10 bases lying between them. The length of the CDR3 is 16 residues. The CDR3 DNA is TGTGCCAGCAGCTTGGCTGGGTCGGGCTCCTACAATGAGCAGTTCTTC. It is translated as CASSLAGSGSYNEQFF.

J is TRBJ2-7 and V is TRBV14; no firm D call. CDR3 length: 12 residues. The ends were cut back, 1 base at V and 4 bases at J, with 5 bases in the middle. CDR1 is SGHDN and CDR2 is FVKESK in the germline V gene. The CDR3 protein is CASSQVMYEQYF. CDR3 nucleotide sequence: TGTGCCAGCAGCCAAGTTATGTACGAGCAGTACTTC.

The chain links TRBV7-9 to TRBJ2-5; maybe TRBD2 (6 bases). The CDR3 spans 17 residues. CDR1 and CDR2 from the germline V gene are SEHNR and FQNEAQ (reference sequence). The ends were cut back, 3 bases at V and 5 bases at J, with 22 bases in the middle. CDR3 sequence: CASSLSTPGLNRETQYF. The CDR3 nucleotides read TGTGCCAGCAGCTTGTCGACTCCAGGACTAAATCGGGAGACCCAGTACTTC.

V gene TRBV5-6 combines with J gene TRBJ1-1, with D perhaps TRBD1 (5 bases). The germline CDR1 and CDR2 sequences are SGHDT and YYEEEE. The CDR3 has 15 residues. Trimming left V 0 bases short and J 4 bases short, with 13 bases between. Here the CDR3 DNA reads TGTGCCAGCAGCTTGGTTTGGACACTTATCACTGAAGCTTTCTTT. Translation: CASSLVWTLITEAFF.

The CDR3 DNA follows: TGTGCCAGCAGCTTGACGGCAGGCGGGACTGAAGCTTTCTTT. Protein product: CASSLTAGGTEAFF. The chain recombines TRBV5-4 with TRBJ1-1; D is unclear. Looked up from germline, CDR1 is SGHNT and CDR2 is YYREEE (reference sequence). Trimming shortened V by 1 base and J by 5 bases, and 12 bases separated the two germline ends. There are 14 residues in the CDR3.

This rearrangement joins TRBV6-1 to TRBJ2-7; 7 bases match TRBD1. Germline V CDR1 and CDR2: MNHNS, SASEGT. Trimming took 6 bases from V and 2 from J; bases not matched to a gene: 4. The CDR3 is 13 residues long. The CDR3 is CASRDRFAYEQYF. The CDR3 coding sequence is TGTGCCAGCAGGGACAGGTTTGCCTACGAGCAGTACTTC.

CDR3: CASSLPGGSNQPQHF. As DNA, the CDR3 is TGTGCCAGCAGTTTACCCGGGGGGAGCAATCAGCCCCAGCATTTT. This sequence joins TRBV28 and TRBJ1-5; D is possibly TRBD1 (5 bases). Germline values: CDR1 MDHEN, CDR2 SYDVKM. This CDR3 is 15 amino acids long. Trimming shortened V by 2 bases and J by 1 base, and 9 bases separated the two germline ends.

The V gene is TRBV11-3, the J gene TRBJ2-7, with a weak D call TRBD2 (6 bases). CDR1 and CDR2 (germline): SGHNT, YENEEA. This CDR3 has 13 amino acids. V was cut by 3 bases and J by 4 bases, with 10 bases left in between. The chain's CDR3 is CASSLGGKYEQYF. The CDR3 DNA reads as TGTGCCAGCAGCTTGGGCGGGAAGTACGAGCAGTACTTC.

The chain employs TRBV27 and TRBJ2-7; 9 bases agree with TRBD2. Germline CDR1 reads MNHEY; CDR2 reads SMNVEV (reference sequence). CDR3 length: 14 amino acids. After removal of 4 bases from V and 2 bases from J, the junction contained 3 bases not matched to a gene. CDR3: CASSWTSATYEQYF. The CDR3 bases are TGTGCCAGCAGTTGGACTAGCGCTACCTACGAGCAGTACTTC.

The chain has TRBV7-9 and TRBJ2-3; 8 bases are a match to TRBD1. Trimming removed 5 bases from V and 4 bases from J; junction bases left unmatched: 5. Germline CDR1 is SEHNR and CDR2 is FQNEAQ (reference sequence). The CDR3 length is 14 residues. CDR3 protein: CASSRGQAADTQYF. The DNA for the CDR3 is TGTGCCAGCAGCCGGGGACAGGCAGCAGATACGCAGTATTTT. Looking up the rest from reference TRBV7-9 and TRBJ2-3 gives the full variable domain: DTGVSQNPRHKITKRGQNVTFRCDPISEHNRLYWYRQTLGQGPEFLTYFQNEAQLEKSRLLSDRFSAERPKGSFSTLEIQRTEQGDSAMYLCASSRGQAADTQYFGPGTRLTVL.

This chain joins TRBV29-1 and TRBJ1-6, with a possible D match to TRBD1 (5 bases). This CDR3 comprises 13 residues. Trimming took 6 bases from V and 9 from J, leaving 15 bases between them. CDR1 and CDR2 (germline): SQVTM, ANQGSEA. CDR3 amino acids: CSVKTGDGSPLHF. CDR3 in DNA: TGCAGCGTGAAAACAGGTGATGGTTCACCCCTCCACTTT.